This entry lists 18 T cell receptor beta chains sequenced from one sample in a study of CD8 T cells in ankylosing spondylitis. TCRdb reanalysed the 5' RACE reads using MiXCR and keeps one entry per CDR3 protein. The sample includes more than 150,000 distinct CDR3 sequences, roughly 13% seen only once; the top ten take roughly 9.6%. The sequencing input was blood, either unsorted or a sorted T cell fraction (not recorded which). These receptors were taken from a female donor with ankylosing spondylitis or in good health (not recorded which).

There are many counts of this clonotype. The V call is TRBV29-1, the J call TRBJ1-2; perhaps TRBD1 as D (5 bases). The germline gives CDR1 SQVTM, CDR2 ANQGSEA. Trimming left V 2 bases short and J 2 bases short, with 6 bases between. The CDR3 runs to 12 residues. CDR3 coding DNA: TGCAGCGTTGAATGGGGGAACTATGGCTACACCTTC. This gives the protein CSVEWGNYGYTF.

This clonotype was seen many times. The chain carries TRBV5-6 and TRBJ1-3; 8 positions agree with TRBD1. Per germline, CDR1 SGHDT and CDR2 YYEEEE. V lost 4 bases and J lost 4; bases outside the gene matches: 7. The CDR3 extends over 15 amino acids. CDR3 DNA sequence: TGTGCCAGCAGCACAGGACAGGGACCAGGAAACACCATATATTTT. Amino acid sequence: CASSTGQGPGNTIYF.

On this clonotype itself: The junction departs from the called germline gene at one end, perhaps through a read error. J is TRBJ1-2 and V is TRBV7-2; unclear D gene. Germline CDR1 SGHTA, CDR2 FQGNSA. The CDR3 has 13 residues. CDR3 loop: CASSLERLPRLYF. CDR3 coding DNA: TGTGCCAGCAGCTTAGAACGATTACCCCGTCTATATTTC.

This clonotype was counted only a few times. The CDR3 coding sequence is TGTGCCAGCAACCTCGGGGCGGGAATGAACACTGAAGCTTTCTTT. Translating it yields CASNLGAGMNTEAFF. V gene TRBV11-2 combines with J gene TRBJ1-1, with D perhaps matching TRBD1 (5 bases). V gave up 7 bases and J gave up 0 bases, with 15 bases separating them. There are 15 residues in the CDR3. Germline lookup yields CDR1 SGHAT and CDR2 FQNNGV.

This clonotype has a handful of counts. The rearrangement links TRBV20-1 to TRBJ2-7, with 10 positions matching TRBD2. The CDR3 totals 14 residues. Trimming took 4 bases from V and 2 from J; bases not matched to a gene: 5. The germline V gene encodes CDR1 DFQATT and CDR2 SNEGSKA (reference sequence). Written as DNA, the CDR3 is TGCAGTGCTAAAGCTAGCGGGAGTGCCTACGAGCAGTACTTC. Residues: CSAKASGSAYEQYF.

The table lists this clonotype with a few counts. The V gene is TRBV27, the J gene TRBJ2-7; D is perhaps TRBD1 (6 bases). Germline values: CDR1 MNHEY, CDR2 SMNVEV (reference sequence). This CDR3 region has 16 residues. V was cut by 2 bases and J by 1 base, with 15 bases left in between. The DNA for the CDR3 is TGTGCCAGCAGTTTAGGCAACAGGGTGAGGTCCTACGAGCAGTACTTC. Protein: CASSLGNRVRSYEQYF.

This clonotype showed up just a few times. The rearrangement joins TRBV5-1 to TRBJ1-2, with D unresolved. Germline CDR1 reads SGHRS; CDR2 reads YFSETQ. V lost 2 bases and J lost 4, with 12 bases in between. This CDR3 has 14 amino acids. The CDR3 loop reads CASSFLRRSYGYTF. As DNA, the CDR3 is TGCGCCAGCAGCTTCCTCCGGCGGAGCTATGGCTACACCTTC.

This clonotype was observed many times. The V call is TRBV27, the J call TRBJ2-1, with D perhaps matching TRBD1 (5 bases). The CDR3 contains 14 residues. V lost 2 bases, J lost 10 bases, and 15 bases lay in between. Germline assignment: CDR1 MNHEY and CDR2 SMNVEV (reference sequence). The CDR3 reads CASSLKAGYREQFF. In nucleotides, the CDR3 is TGTGCCAGCAGTTTAAAGGCAGGGTATCGCGAGCAGTTCTTC.

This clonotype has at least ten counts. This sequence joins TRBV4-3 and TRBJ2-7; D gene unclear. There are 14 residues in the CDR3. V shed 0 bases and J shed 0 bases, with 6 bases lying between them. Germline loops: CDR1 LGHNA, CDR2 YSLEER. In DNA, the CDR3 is TGCGCCAGCAGCCAAGATCGGAGCTCCTACGAGCAGTACTTC. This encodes CASSQDRSSYEQYF.

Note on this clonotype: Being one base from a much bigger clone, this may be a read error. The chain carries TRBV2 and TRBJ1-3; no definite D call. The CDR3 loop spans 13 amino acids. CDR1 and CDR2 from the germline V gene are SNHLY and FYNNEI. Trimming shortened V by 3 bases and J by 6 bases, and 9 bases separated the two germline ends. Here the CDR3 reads CASSEVQTNTIYF. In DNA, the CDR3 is TGTGCCAGCAGTGAGGTACAGACAAACACCATATATTTT.

The CDR3 region has the DNA TGTGCCAGCAGCTTAGCGGCCACAGGGGTAGGGGCCAACGTCCTGACTTTC. This sequence encodes CASSLAATGVGANVLTF. V and J are TRBV7-2 and TRBJ2-6; TRBD1 matches at 7 bases. This CDR3 contains 17 residues. Trimming at V came to 0 bases and at J to 4 bases, leaving 6 bases not matched to a gene. The germline CDR1 and CDR2 sequences are SGHTA and FQGNSA.

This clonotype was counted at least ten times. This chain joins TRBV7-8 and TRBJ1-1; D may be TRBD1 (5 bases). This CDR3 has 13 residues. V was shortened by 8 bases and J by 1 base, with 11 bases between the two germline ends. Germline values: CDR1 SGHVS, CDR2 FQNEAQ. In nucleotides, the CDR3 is TGTGCCAGCTACAGACAGAAGAACACTGAAGCTTTCTTT. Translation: CASYRQKNTEAFF. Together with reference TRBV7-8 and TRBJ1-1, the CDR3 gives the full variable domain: GAGVSQSPRYKVAKRGQDVALRCDPISGHVSLFWYQQALGQGPEFLTYFQNEAQLDKSGLPSDRFFAERPEGSVSTLKIQRTQQEDSAVYLCASYRQKNTEAFFGQGTRLTVV.

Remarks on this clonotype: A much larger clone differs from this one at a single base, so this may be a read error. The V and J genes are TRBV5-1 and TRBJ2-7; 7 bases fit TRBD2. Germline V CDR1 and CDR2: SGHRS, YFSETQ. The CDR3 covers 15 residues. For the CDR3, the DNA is TGCGCCAGCAGCTCCCTAGCGGTGTTGATGGAGGAGCAGTGCTTC. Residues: CASSSLAVLMEEQCF.

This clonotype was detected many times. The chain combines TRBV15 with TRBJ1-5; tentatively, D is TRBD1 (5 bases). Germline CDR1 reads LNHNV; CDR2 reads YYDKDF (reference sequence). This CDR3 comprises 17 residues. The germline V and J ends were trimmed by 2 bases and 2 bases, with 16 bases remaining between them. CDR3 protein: CATSRRQGTVGNQPQHF. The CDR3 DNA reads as TGTGCCACCAGCAGAAGGCAGGGTACGGTTGGCAATCAGCCCCAGCATTTT.

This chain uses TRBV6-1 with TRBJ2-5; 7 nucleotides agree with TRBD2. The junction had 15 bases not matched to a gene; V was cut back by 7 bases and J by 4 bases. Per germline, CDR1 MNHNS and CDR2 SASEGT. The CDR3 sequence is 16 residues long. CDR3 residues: CASTPSWAGVTETQYF. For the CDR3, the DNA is TGTGCCAGCACTCCCTCGTGGGCGGGAGTGACAGAGACCCAGTACTTC.

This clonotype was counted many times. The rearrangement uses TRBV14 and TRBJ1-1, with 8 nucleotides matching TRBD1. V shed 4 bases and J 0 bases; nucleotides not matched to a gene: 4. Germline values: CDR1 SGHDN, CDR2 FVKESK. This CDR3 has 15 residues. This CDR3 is CASSLRTGMNTEAFF. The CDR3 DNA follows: TGTGCCAGCAGCCTCCGGACAGGGATGAACACTGAAGCTTTCTTT.

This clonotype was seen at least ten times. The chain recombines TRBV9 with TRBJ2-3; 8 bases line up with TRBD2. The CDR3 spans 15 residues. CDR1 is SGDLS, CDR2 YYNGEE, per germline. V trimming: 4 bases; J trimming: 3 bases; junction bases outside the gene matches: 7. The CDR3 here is CASSSSGSATDTQYF. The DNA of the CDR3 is TGTGCCAGCAGCTCGAGCGGGAGCGCGACAGATACGCAGTATTTT.

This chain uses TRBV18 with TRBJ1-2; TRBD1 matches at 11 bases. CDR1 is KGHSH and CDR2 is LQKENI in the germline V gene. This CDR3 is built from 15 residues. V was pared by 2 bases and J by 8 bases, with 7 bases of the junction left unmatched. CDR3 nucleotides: TGTGCCAGCTCACCATCAATCGGACAGGGGGCAGGCTACACCTTC. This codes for CASSPSIGQGAGYTF.